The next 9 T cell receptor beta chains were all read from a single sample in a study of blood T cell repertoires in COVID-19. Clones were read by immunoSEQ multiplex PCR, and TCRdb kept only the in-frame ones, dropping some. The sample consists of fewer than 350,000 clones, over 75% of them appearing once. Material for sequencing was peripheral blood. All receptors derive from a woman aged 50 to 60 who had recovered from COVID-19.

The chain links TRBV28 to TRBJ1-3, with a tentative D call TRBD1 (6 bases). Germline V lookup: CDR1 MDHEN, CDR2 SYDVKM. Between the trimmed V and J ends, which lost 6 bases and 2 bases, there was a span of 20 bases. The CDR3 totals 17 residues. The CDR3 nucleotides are TGTGCCAGCAGGCCAAGCCTGGGGGGGCAGGCTGGAAACACCATATATTTT. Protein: CASRPSLGGQAGNTIYF. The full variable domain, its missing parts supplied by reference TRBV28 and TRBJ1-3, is DVKVTQSSRYLVKRTGEKVFLECVQDMDHENMFWYRQDPGLGLRLIYFSYDVKMKEKGDIPEGYSVSREKKERFSLILESASTNQTSMYLCASRPSLGGQAGNTIYFGEGSWLTVV.

The CDR3 coding sequence is TGTGCCAGCAGTTTCTTCCAGAGACTAGCGGCGAACAATGAGCAGTTCTTC. It translates to CASSFFQRLAANNEQFF. The V call is TRBV6-2 or TRBV6-3, the J call TRBJ2-1; 9 nucleotides agree with TRBD2. There are 17 residues in the CDR3. The V gene end was trimmed by 4 bases and the J gene end by 5 bases; junction bases not matched to a gene: 12. Germline V lookup: CDR1 MNHEY, CDR2 SVGEGT.

CDR3 DNA sequence: TGTGCCAGCTCACCGTCTAGCGGGGGTTCCTCTGGGGCCAACGTCCTGACTTTC. Amino acids: CASSPSSGGSSGANVLTF. The chain uses TRBV18 and TRBJ2-6; 10 bases are shared with TRBD2. The V segment lost 3 bases and the J segment 0 bases; nucleotides outside the gene matches: 5. CDR1 and CDR2 from the germline V gene are KGHSH and LQKENI. CDR3 length equals 18 residues.

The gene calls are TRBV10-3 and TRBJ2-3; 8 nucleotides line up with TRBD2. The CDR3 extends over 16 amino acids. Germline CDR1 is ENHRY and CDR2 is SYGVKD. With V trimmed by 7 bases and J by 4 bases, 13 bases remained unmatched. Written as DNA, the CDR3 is TGTGCCATCAAGAGTGATCCGGGAGGGGGAGCAGATACGCAGTATTTT. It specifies CAIKSDPGGGADTQYF.

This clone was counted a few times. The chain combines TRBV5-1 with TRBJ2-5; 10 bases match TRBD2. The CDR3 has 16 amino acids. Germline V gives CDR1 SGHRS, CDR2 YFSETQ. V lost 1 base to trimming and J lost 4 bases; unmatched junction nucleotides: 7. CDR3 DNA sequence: TGCGCCAGCAGCTTGTTGGAGCGGGGGGGCCTAGAGACCCAGTACTTC. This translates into CASSLLERGGLETQYF.

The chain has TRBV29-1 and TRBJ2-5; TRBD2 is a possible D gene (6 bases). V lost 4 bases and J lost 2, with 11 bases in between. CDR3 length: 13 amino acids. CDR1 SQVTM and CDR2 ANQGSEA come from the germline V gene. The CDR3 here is CSVGIGGQETQYF. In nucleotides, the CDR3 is TGCAGCGTTGGGATCGGGGGACAAGAGACCCAGTACTTC.

CDR3 coding DNA: TGTGCCAGCAGGTGGGAGGGTCAGCCCCACGAGCAGTACTTC. It is translated as CASRWEGQPHEQYF. V gene TRBV28 combines with J gene TRBJ2-7; 7 bases match TRBD2. Germline assignment: CDR1 MDHEN and CDR2 SYDVKM. Germline trimming cut 6 bases from V and 5 bases from J; bases unmatched to any gene: 10. The CDR3 spans 14 residues.

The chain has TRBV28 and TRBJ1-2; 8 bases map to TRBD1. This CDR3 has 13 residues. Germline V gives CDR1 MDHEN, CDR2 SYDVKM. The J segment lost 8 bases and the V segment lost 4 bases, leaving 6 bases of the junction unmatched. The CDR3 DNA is TGTGCCAGCAGTTCGCCGACAGGGGACGGCTACACCTTC. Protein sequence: CASSSPTGDGYTF.

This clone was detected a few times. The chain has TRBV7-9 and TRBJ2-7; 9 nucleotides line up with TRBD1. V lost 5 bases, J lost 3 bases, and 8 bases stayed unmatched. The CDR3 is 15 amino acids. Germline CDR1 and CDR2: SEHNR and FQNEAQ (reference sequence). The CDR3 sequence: CASSGSGTGFYEQYF. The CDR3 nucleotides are TGTGCCAGCAGCGGATCCGGGACAGGGTTCTACGAGCAGTACTTC.